This paragraph reports one T cell receptor beta chain. The data originate from a study of early T cells in non-severe SARS-CoV-2 infection. TCRdb re-derived calls from the 5' RACE reads in MiXCR, one entry per CDR3 protein. The sample lists around 78,000 distinct CDR3 sequences, over 11% occurring once. Germline CDR1 MNHEY, CDR2 SVGAGI. The CDR3 covers 17 residues. The J segment lost 0 bases and the V segment lost 0 bases, leaving 8 bases of the junction unmatched. The chain combines TRBV6-5 with TRBJ2-7; the match to TRBD1 covers 7 bases. The sample taken for sequencing was whole blood. This TCR derives from an adult who was a healthcare worker with PCR-confirmed SARS-CoV-2 infection or an uninfected control (not recorded which). The CDR3: CASSYSLRGGGSYEQYF. The CDR3 region has the DNA TGTGCCAGCAGTTACTCCCTGAGAGGGGGCGGCTCCTACGAGCAGTACTTC.